Following are 8 T cell receptor beta chains from one sample sequenced in a study of shared clonotypes between healthy human individuals. The table came from immunoSEQ multiplex PCR; TCRdb's copy has only in-frame clones and leaves some out. The sample consists of over a million clones, 75% to 85% of them appearing once. Sample: memory CD4+ T cells from PBMCs. The subset is: CD45RA-negative fraction. These receptors all stem from a man younger than 30 in good health. Some clones in this sample may be carry-over from other donors' samples.

The genes are TRBV11-2 and TRBJ1-1, with a possible D match to TRBD1 (5 bases). V was cut by 5 bases and J by 5 bases, with 9 bases left in between. This CDR3 comprises 12 residues. The germline V gene has CDR1 SGHAT and CDR2 FQNNGV. CDR3 in DNA: TGTGCCAGCAGCCCCGCAGGGACTGAAGCTTTCTTT. This gives the protein CASSPAGTEAFF.

V is TRBV4-1 and J is TRBJ2-7, with a possible D match to TRBD1 (6 bases). The CDR3 spans 13 residues. V was pared by 3 bases and J by 4 bases, with 10 bases between. CDR1 and CDR2 (germline): MGHRA, YSYEKL. The CDR3 protein is CASSQDSQYEQYF. As DNA, the CDR3 is TGCGCCAGCAGCCAGGACAGTCAGTACGAGCAGTACTTC.

This clone was detected only once. Different DNA sequences within this sample yield the same CDR3. The rearrangement joins TRBV6-1 to TRBJ2-3, with a possible D match to TRBD2 (6 bases). This CDR3 region has 12 residues. Germline CDR1 reads MNHNS; CDR2 reads SASEGT. Trimming removed 4 bases from V and 4 bases from J, with 6 bases in between. CDR3 DNA sequence: TGTGCCAGCAGTGGACTAGCAGATACGCAGTATTTT. It specifies CASSGLADTQYF.

J is TRBJ2-7 and V is TRBV5-6, with a possible D match to TRBD1 (6 bases). V lost 0 bases, J lost 3 bases, and 16 bases lay in between. Germline CDR1 and CDR2: SGHDT and YYEEEE. This CDR3 contains 16 residues. CDR3 amino acids: CASSLGGAGRGYEQYF. CDR3 bases: TGTGCCAGCAGCTTGGGGGGTGCGGGCAGGGGCTACGAGCAGTACTTC.

The CDR3 DNA sequence: TGTGCCAGCAGTCCGCCCGGGACTAGCGGTCGTTACGAGCAGTACTTC. Translated: CASSPPGTSGRYEQYF. The rearrangement joins TRBV27 to TRBJ2-7; 11 bases map to TRBD2. CDR1 is MNHEY and CDR2 is SMNVEV in the germline V gene (reference sequence). The CDR3 is 16 residues long. V shed 5 bases and J 4 bases; nucleotides not matched to a gene: 10.

CDR3 DNA sequence: TGTGCCAGCAGTGTGAGCGAGGGGGGCACTGAAGCTTTCTTT. It is translated as CASSVSEGGTEAFF. The gene calls are TRBV2 and TRBJ1-1, with D maybe TRBD1 (6 bases). CDR1 SNHLY and CDR2 FYNNEI come from the germline V gene. The ends were cut back, 4 bases at V and 4 bases at J, with 13 bases in the middle. CDR3 length: 14 amino acids.

The genes are TRBV6-1 and TRBJ2-7; 13 nucleotides match TRBD2. V was clipped by 4 bases and J by 7 bases; unmatched bases: 10. The CDR3 extends over 16 amino acids. Germline loops: CDR1 MNHNS, CDR2 SASEGT. The CDR3 DNA is TGTGCCAGCAGTGTATTTGGACTAGCGGGGGAATGGGAGCAGTACTTC. This encodes CASSVFGLAGEWEQYF.

The chain joins TRBV6-6 to TRBJ2-1; D is uncertain. The ends were cut back, 6 bases at V and 11 bases at J, with 14 bases in the middle. Germline V gene sequence: CDR1 MNHNY, CDR2 SVGAGI (reference sequence). There are 12 residues in the CDR3. The CDR3 nucleotides read TGTGCCAGCAGCCCCATAGGGTCACAGCAGTTCTTC. The encoded protein is CASSPIGSQQFF.